This T cell receptor (beta chain) stems from a study of early T cells in non-severe SARS-CoV-2 infection. MiXCR, applied by TCRdb to the 5' RACE reads, yields one record per CDR3 protein. The sample includes tens of thousands of distinct CDR3 sequences, 11% of them seen just once. This CDR3 is 14 amino acids long. Per germline, CDR1 DFQATT and CDR2 SNEGSKA (reference sequence). Trimming at V came to 3 bases and at J to 2 bases, leaving 3 bases not matched to a gene. This clonotype was recorded at least ten times. This receptor was obtained from an adult who was a healthcare worker with PCR-confirmed SARS-CoV-2 infection or an uninfected control (not recorded which). The sequenced material came from whole blood. The V call is TRBV20-1, the J call TRBJ1-5; TRBD1 matches at 8 bases. CDR3 protein: CSASPDRGNQPQHF. In DNA, the CDR3 is TGCAGTGCTAGCCCGGACAGGGGCAATCAGCCCCAGCATTTT.